This TCR beta chain was obtained from a study of blood T cell repertoires in COVID-19. Looking at the study overall: Specimens from acute and convalescent COVID-19 originated in the United States, Italy and Spain. From T cells, B-cell-depleted T cells, or PBMCs came the material, which was cDNA or gDNA.

Per the study methods: Nucleated cell number was recorded as an estimate derived from reference gene primer amplification. TCRdb's copy holds only in-frame clones and misses some; the assay was immunoSEQ multiplex PCR. The DNA gave D and trimming, while V, J and clone size come from that table. The top ten clones hold approximately 15% of a sample with 60,000 to 95,000 clones, more than 90% of them seen once. The CDR3 consists of 16 residues. From germline, CDR1 is SGHTS and CDR2 YDEGEE. Trimming took off 0 bases at V and 3 bases at J, with 13 bases between the two ends. V usage is TRBV5-8 and J usage is TRBJ1-5; no clear D gene. The clonotype originates from a woman older than 75 with active or convalescent COVID-19. Sequenced sample: peripheral blood. The CDR3 nucleotides read TGTGCCAGCAGCTTGGCCCTTCGAGGGTCCAATCAGCCCCAGCATTTT. Its translation: CASSLALRGSNQPQHF.